Below are 10 T cell receptor beta chains sequenced from a single sample in a study of sequential checkpoint blockade in melanoma. The table came from immunoSEQ multiplex PCR; TCRdb's copy has only in-frame clones and leaves some out. Here the sample spans 15,000 to 20,000 clones, around two thirds being singletons. Described treatment: randomized to nivolumab then ipilimumab (arm A) or the reverse (arm B). Sequencing was performed on CD8+ T cells sorted from blood (inferred from file names), taken from a patient given nivolumab and ipilimumab in sequence. The receptors stem from a human donor with melanoma.

The chain links TRBV19 to TRBJ1-1, with D possibly matching TRBD1 (5 bases). CDR1 and CDR2 from the germline V gene are LNHDA and SQIVND (reference sequence). The CDR3 spans 14 residues. V was pared by 9 bases and J by 3 bases, with 17 bases between. For the CDR3, the DNA is TGTGCCAGCAACCTCGAAAGGGGCTACACTGAAGCTTTCTTT. Its protein is CASNLERGYTEAFF.

J is TRBJ1-4 and V is TRBV7-8; 8 positions agree with TRBD1. J was trimmed by 8 bases and V by 1 base; bases with no gene match: 6. This CDR3 comprises 15 residues. In germline, CDR1 is SGHVS, CDR2 FQNEAQ. This CDR3 is CASSLEQGVREKLFF. The DNA for the CDR3 is TGTGCCAGCAGCTTAGAACAGGGGGTCCGCGAAAAACTGTTTTTT.

The chain recombines TRBV9 with TRBJ2-6; the D gene is possibly TRBD1 (6 bases). Germline-derived CDR1 and CDR2 are SGDLS and YYNGEE. There are 19 residues in the CDR3. V shed 2 bases and J shed 0 bases, with 18 bases lying between them. The CDR3 coding sequence is TGTGCCAGCAGCGTCCGTTCGACAGGATTATACTCTGGGGCCAACGTCCTGACTTTC. Encoded protein: CASSVRSTGLYSGANVLTF.

This clone was detected only once. The gene calls are TRBV6-5 and TRBJ2-2, with a possible D match to TRBD2 (6 bases). Germline loops: CDR1 MNHEY, CDR2 SVGAGI. CDR3 size: 13 residues. V was clipped by 6 bases and J by 7 bases, with 12 bases between them. CDR3: CASRLAGGGELFF. The CDR3 region has the DNA TGTGCCAGCAGACTAGCAGGTGGCGGGGAGCTGTTTTTT.

The chain has TRBV5-1 and TRBJ2-1, with TRBD1 matching over 9 bases. The V gene end was trimmed by 0 bases and the J gene end by 5 bases; junction bases not matched to a gene: 3. CDR1 SGHRS and CDR2 YFSETQ come from the germline V gene. The CDR3 spans 15 residues. The CDR3 DNA follows: TGCGCCAGCAGCTTGGTGCGACAGGGGGACAATGAGCAGTTCTTC. It encodes CASSLVRQGDNEQFF.

The chain recombines TRBV5-6 with TRBJ1-1; tentative D call: TRBD1 (6 bases). This CDR3 has 15 amino acids. V lost 1 base, J lost 2 bases, and 12 bases lay in between. The V gene's germline CDR1 is SGHDT and CDR2 YYEEEE. The CDR3 reads CASSLRGAYNTEAFF. The CDR3, as DNA: TGTGCCAGCAGCTTGCGGGGGGCGTATAACACTGAAGCTTTCTTT.

This rearrangement joins TRBV4-1 to TRBJ1-2, with 7 bases identical to TRBD1. Germline values: CDR1 MGHRA, CDR2 YSYEKL. V lost 0 bases and J lost 5; bases outside the gene matches: 9. The CDR3 runs to 16 residues. CDR3 amino acids: CASSQEEKQQGYGYTF. The CDR3 DNA sequence: TGCGCCAGCAGCCAAGAGGAAAAACAACAGGGGTATGGCTACACCTTC.

The chain is built from TRBV10-2 and TRBJ2-3; TRBD2 matches at 10 bases. The CDR3 consists of 16 residues. Germline V gives CDR1 WSHSY, CDR2 SAAADI. Losses at the gene ends were 4 bases for V and 3 bases for J; bases not matched to a gene: 7. The chain's CDR3 is CASSGMTSGPTDTQYF. CDR3 sequence (DNA): TGCGCCAGCAGTGGAATGACTAGCGGGCCGACAGATACGCAGTATTTT.

The V and J genes are TRBV14 and TRBJ2-7; D is undetermined. This CDR3 comprises 15 residues. V was cut by 0 bases and J by 2 bases, with 11 bases left in between. CDR1 and CDR2 (germline): SGHDN, FVKESK. The CDR3 coding sequence is TGTGCCAGCAGCCAAGAAGAAGCAATTCCCTACGAGCAGTACTTC. Amino acids: CASSQEEAIPYEQYF.

V is TRBV4-3 and J is TRBJ1-1, with TRBD1 identical over 7 bases. The CDR3 extends over 17 amino acids. With 1 base clipped from V and 0 bases from J, the junction kept 8 bases outside the gene matches. Germline lookup yields CDR1 LGHNA and CDR2 YSLEER. The CDR3 bases are TGCGCCAGCAGCCAAGCCCTAGACAGGGAAATGAACACTGAAGCTTTCTTT. The encoded protein is CASSQALDREMNTEAFF.